This T cell receptor (beta chain) was profiled in a study of T cells in narcolepsy. Study summary: Patients with NT1 or NT2 and healthy control donors were enrolled.

Clones were read by immunoSEQ multiplex PCR, and TCRdb kept only the in-frame ones, dropping some. The table records around 30,000 clones, under 90% of them present only once. Broader study findings: HCRT-specific and TRIB2-specific autoreactive clonotypes appeared among same-patient CSF and blood CD4+ clonotypes. Reportedly, autoreactive clonotypes were serially detected in patients' blood but not controls'.

Comments on this clone: Its target is unknown.

The material sequenced was CD45RA- memory CD4+ T cells from PBMCs. This clonotype was obtained from a human donor with narcolepsy.

DNA for the CDR3: TGCAGCGTGAAGGAGGGGACAGGGGAGGTTTACGAGCAGTACTTC. Its protein is CSVKEGTGEVYEQYF. The rearrangement links TRBV29-1 to TRBJ2-7; 10 positions match TRBD1. V was clipped by 6 bases and J by 4 bases; unmatched bases: 12. The CDR3 has 15 residues. The germline V gene encodes CDR1 SQVTM and CDR2 ANQGSEA.